The 10 T cell receptor beta chains reported below all come from one sample, sequenced in a study of regulatory T cells in long-lasting Graves disease. Time point given: newly diagnosed GD, antithyroid drugs for less than 3 months. The TCR library was made from RNA that had been extracted from PBMCs in TRIzol. Construction of TCR beta libraries relied on iRepertoire HTBI primers and on Arm-PCR targeting CDR3 regions. TCRdb re-analysed the multiplex PCR reads in MiXCR, keeping a single row per CDR3 protein. Among around 250,000 distinct CDR3 sequences listed, about 18% were seen once. In addition, the sample was reused for a study of T cells in Graves' hyperthyroidism and ophthalmopathy.

The sample consisted of peripheral blood mononuclear cells (PBMCs), taken at new diagnosis, from a patient treated with antithyroid drugs. The receptors come from a woman in her 30s with Graves disease.

This clonotype showed up many times. The chain employs TRBV28 and TRBJ2-5; TRBD1 matches 11 bases. This CDR3 region has 16 residues. The ends lost 6 bases at V and 4 bases at J; junction bases unmatched: 10. The germline V gene has CDR1 MDHEN and CDR2 SYDVKM. CDR3 nucleotides: TGTGCCAGCAGCGAAGACCCGGGACAGGGGGGAGAGACCCAGTACTTC. Its translation is CASSEDPGQGGETQYF.

This clonotype showed up many times. The chain combines TRBV6-1 with TRBJ1-5, with D uncertain. The ends were cut back, 6 bases at V and 2 bases at J, with 14 bases in the middle. The germline V gene has CDR1 MNHNS and CDR2 SASEGT. CDR3 length: 15 residues. CDR3 sequence reads: CASRLRPEGNQPQHF. CDR3 bases: TGTGCCAGCAGACTCAGGCCCGAGGGCAATCAGCCCCAGCATTTT.

The table lists this clonotype with many counts. This sequence joins TRBV5-4 and TRBJ2-1, with 11 bases matching TRBD2. CDR1 and CDR2 (germline): SGHNT, YYREEE (reference sequence). The CDR3 runs 15 residues. V was pared by 0 bases and J by 8 bases, with 4 bases of the junction left unmatched. The CDR3 here is CASSLVAGGEDEQFF. The CDR3 coding sequence is TGTGCCAGCAGCTTGGTAGCGGGGGGGGAGGATGAGCAGTTCTTC. Complete variable domain (other parts from reference TRBV5-4 and TRBJ2-1): ETGVTQSPTHLIKTRGQQVTLRCSSQSGHNTVSWYQQALGQGPQFIFQYYREEENGRGNFPPRFSGLQFPNYSSELNVNALELDDSALYLCASSLVAGGEDEQFFGPGTRLTVL.

There are many counts of this clonotype. The chain couples TRBV20-1 to TRBJ2-7, with D possibly TRBD2 on 5 matching bases. There are 13 residues in the CDR3. Germline CDR1 is DFQATT and CDR2 is SNEGSKA (reference sequence). Trimming stripped 1 base from V and 7 bases from J, with 14 bases between. CDR3 loop: CSARGDLPGEQYF. The CDR3, as DNA: TGCAGTGCTAGAGGGGATCTCCCGGGGGAGCAGTACTTC.

This clonotype has more than one count but fewer than ten. The V gene is TRBV19, the J gene TRBJ2-5; no clear D gene. The V and J ends lost 0 bases and 5 bases respectively, with 13 bases between them. Germline CDR1 and CDR2: LNHDA and SQIVND (reference sequence). This CDR3 contains 15 residues. Written as DNA, the CDR3 is TGTGCCAGTAGTATAGACGCCAGGTCCTGGGAGACCCAGTACTTC. Translation gives CASSIDARSWETQYF. Variable domain in full (rest from reference TRBV19 and TRBJ2-5): DGGITQSPKYLFRKEGQNVTLSCEQNLNHDAMYWYRQDPGQGLRLIYYSQIVNDFQKGDIAEGYSVSREKKESFPLTVTSAQKNPTAFYLCASSIDARSWETQYFGPGTRLLVL.

This clonotype was counted at least ten times. The chain has TRBV7-6 and TRBJ2-5, with D possibly TRBD1 on 5 matching bases. Germline CDR1 SGHVS, CDR2 FNYEAQ. The CDR3 is 14 residues long. Trimming removed 3 bases at V and 2 bases at J, with 10 bases between. CDR3 amino acids: CASSFAAGQETQYF. The CDR3, as DNA: TGTGCCAGCAGCTTCGCCGCAGGGCAAGAGACCCAGTACTTC.

This clonotype has a count of ten or more. This chain joins TRBV27 and TRBJ1-1; a possible D gene is TRBD1 (5 bases). Trimming removed 2 bases from V and 6 bases from J, with 10 bases in between. Germline V lookup: CDR1 MNHEY, CDR2 SMNVEV (reference sequence). The CDR3 runs 13 residues. CDR3 loop: CASSLQGVPEAFF. CDR3 coding DNA: TGTGCCAGCAGTTTACAGGGCGTCCCTGAAGCTTTCTTT.

This clonotype showed up just a few times. CDR3 amino acids: CSVEIGGSRREQYF. DNA for the CDR3: TGCAGCGTTGAAATCGGCGGCAGCCGTCGCGAGCAGTACTTC. The gene calls are TRBV29-1 and TRBJ2-7; unclear D gene. V lost 2 bases and J lost 6, with 17 bases in between. The germline V gene encodes CDR1 SQVTM and CDR2 ANQGSEA. This CDR3 contains 14 residues.

Turning to this clonotype: With a much larger clone just one base away, this may be a read error. V and J are TRBV20-1 and TRBJ1-5; D might be TRBD1 (5 bases). The germline V gene has CDR1 DFQATT and CDR2 SNEGSKA (reference sequence). This CDR3 comprises 14 residues. CDR3 nucleotide sequence: TGCAGTGCCAGGGACGGTCTTAGCGATCAGCCCCAGCATTTT. Residues: CSARDGLSDQPQHF.

This clonotype was seen many times. The chain combines TRBV20-1 with TRBJ2-1, with 8 bases fitting TRBD1. J lost 9 bases, V lost 3 bases, and 7 bases had no gene match. Germline assignment: CDR1 DFQATT and CDR2 SNEGSKA (reference sequence). The CDR3 covers 13 residues. As DNA, the CDR3 is TGCAGTGCTAGGTGGGACAGGCCGGGTGAGCAGTTCTTC. This sequence encodes CSARWDRPGEQFF.